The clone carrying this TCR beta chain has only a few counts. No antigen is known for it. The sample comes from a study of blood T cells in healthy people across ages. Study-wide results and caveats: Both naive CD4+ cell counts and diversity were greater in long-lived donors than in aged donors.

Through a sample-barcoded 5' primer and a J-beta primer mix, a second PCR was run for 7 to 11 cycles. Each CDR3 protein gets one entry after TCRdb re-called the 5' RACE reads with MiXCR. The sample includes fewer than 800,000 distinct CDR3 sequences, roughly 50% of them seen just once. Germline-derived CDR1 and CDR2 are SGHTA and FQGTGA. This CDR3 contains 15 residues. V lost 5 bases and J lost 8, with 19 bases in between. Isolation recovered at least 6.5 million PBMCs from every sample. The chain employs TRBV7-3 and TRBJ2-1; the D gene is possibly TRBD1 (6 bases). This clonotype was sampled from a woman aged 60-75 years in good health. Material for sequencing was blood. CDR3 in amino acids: CASSRTDSPVDEQFF. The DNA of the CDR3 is TGTGCCAGCAGCAGAACGGACAGTCCCGTGGATGAGCAGTTCTTC.